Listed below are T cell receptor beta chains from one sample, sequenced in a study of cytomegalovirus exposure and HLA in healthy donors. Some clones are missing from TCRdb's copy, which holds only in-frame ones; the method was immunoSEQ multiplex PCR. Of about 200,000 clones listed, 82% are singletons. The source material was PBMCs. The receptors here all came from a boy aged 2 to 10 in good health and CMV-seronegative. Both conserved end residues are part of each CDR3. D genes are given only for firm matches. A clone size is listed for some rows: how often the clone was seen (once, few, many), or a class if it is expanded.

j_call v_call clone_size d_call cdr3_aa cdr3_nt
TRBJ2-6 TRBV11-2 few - CASSFEISGANVLTF TGTGCCAGCAGCTTCGAGATCTCTGGGGCCAACGTCCTGACTTTC
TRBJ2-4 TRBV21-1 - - CASDRQAGDLSFMGNIQYF TGTGCCAGCGACCGACAGGCCGGTGACCTAAGCTTCATGGGAAACATTCAGTACTTC
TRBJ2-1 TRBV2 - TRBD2 CASSAGTRDNEQFF TGTGCCAGCAGTGCCGGGACTAGAGACAATGAGCAGTTCTTC
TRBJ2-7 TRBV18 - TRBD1 CASSDRRYEQYF TGTGCCAGCTCGGACAGGAGGTACGAGCAGTACTTC
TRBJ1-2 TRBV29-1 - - CSVVWGEYGYTF TGCAGCGTTGTTTGGGGGGAATATGGCTACACCTTC
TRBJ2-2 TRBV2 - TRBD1 CASRTGRSGELFF TGTGCCAGCCGGACAGGGCGGAGCGGGGAGCTGTTTTTT
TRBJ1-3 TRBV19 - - CASVSGNTIYF TGTGCCAGCGTCTCTGGAAACACCATATATTTT
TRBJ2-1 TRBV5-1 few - CASSLEGSSYNEQFF TGCGCCAGCAGCTTGGAAGGGAGCTCCTACAATGAGCAGTTCTTC
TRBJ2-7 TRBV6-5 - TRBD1 CASRGQGAYEQYF TGTGCCAGCAGGGGACAGGGAGCTTACGAGCAGTACTTC
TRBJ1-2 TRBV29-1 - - CSVGGEDYGYTF TGCAGCGTGGGGGGGGAAGACTATGGCTACACCTTC
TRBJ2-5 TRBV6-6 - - CASSKPQEETQYF TGTGCCAGCAGTAAACCACAGGAAGAGACCCAGTACTTC
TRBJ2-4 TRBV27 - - CASSPRPGQNIQYF TGTGCCAGCAGTCCGAGACCAGGCCAGAACATTCAGTACTTC
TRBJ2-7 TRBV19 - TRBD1 CASSISRDRGDEQYF TGTGCCAGTAGTATTTCCCGGGACAGGGGTGACGAGCAGTACTTC
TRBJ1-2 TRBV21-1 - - CASSKGDISTGPF TGTGCCAGCAGCAAAGGGGACATATCCACCGGCCCCTTC
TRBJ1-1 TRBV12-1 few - CASSFRSCYAGICPANTEAFF TGTGCCAGCAGCTTTCGGAGTTGTTACGCGGGGATTTGCCCGGCGAACACTGAAGCTTTCTTT
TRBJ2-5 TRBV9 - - CASGGGETQYF TGTGCCAGCGGAGGTGGGGAGACCCAGTACTTC
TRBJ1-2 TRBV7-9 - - CASSLGGSYGYTF TGTGCCAGCAGCCTCGGTGGTTCATATGGCTACACCTTC
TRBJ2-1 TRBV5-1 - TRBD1 CASSLPRDRGTYNEQFF TGCGCCAGCAGCCTTCCCCGGGACAGGGGAACCTACAATGAGCAGTTCTTC
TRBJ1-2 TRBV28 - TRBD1 CASRDVTGSYGYTF TGTGCCAGCAGGGACGTGACAGGGAGCTATGGCTACACCTTC
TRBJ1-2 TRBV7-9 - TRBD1 CASGRTGAGYTF TGTGCCAGCGGCCGAACAGGGGCTGGCTACACCTTC
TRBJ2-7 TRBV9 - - CASSPTPGQGTYEQYF TGTGCCAGCAGCCCAACCCCCGGGCAGGGGACCTACGAGCAGTACTTC
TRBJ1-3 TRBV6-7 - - CASSYTFRIVLGNTIYF TGTGCCAGCAGTTACACGTTCAGGATAGTCTTAGGAAACACCATATATTTT
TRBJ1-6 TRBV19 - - CASSIVGRDSPLHF TGTGCCAGTAGTATAGTGGGCCGCGATTCACCCCTCCACTTT
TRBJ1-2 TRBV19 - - CASSIQLRQDYTF TGTGCCAGTAGTATCCAGCTTCGACAGGACTACACCTTC
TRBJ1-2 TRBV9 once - CASSVDPDYGYTF TGTGCCAGCAGCGTAGATCCAGACTATGGCTACACCTTC
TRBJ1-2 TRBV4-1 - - CASSQDRVEQSYGYTF TGCGCCAGCAGCCAAGATCGAGTGGAACAGAGCTATGGCTACACCTTC
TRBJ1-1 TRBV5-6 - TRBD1 CASSLGAGGTSEAFF TGTGCCAGCAGCTTGGGGGCAGGGGGCACGTCTGAAGCTTTCTTT
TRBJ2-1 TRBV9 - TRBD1 CASSVRDRSNEQFF TGTGCCAGCAGCGTACGGGACAGGTCGAATGAGCAGTTCTTC
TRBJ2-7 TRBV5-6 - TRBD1 CASAGQGSYEQYF TGTGCCAGCGCGGGACAGGGATCCTACGAGCAGTACTTC
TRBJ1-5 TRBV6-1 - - CASRTGGNQPQHF TGTGCCAGCAGAACGGGGGGGAATCAGCCCCAGCATTTT
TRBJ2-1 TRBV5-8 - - CASSSYNEQFF TGTGCCAGCAGCTCGTACAATGAGCAGTTCTTC
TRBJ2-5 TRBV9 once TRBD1 CASSPHMGAGGQETQYF TGTGCCAGCAGCCCACACATGGGGGCAGGGGGCCAAGAGACCCAGTACTTC
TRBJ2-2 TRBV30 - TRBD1 CAGRQGARGELFF TGTGCCGGCCGACAGGGGGCTCGCGGGGAGCTGTTTTTT
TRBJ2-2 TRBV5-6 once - CASSRNTGELFF TGTGCCAGCAGCCGGAACACCGGGGAGCTGTTTTTT
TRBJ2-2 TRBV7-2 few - CASSPNTGELFF TGTGCCAGCAGCCCTAACACCGGGGAGCTGTTTTTT
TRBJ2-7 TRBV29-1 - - CSAITSYEQYF TGCAGCGCCATAACTAGCTACGAGCAGTACTTC
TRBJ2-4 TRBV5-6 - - CASSFSGAKNIQYF TGTGCCAGCAGCTTTTCAGGGGCCAAAAACATTCAGTACTTC
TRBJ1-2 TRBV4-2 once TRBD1 CASSQVGTGGNYGYTF TGTGCCAGCAGCCAAGTCGGGACAGGAGGTAACTATGGCTACACCTTC
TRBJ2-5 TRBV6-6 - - CASTLQLAQETQYF TGTGCCAGCACCCTCCAACTAGCCCAAGAGACCCAGTACTTC
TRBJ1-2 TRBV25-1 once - CASSDPTNYGYTF TGTGCCAGCAGTGATCCTACTAACTATGGCTACACCTTC
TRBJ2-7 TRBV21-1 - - CASMCKRTSEDYEQYF TGTGCCAGCATGTGTAAACGGACTAGCGAGGACTACGAGCAGTACTTC
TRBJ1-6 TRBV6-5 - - CASRRTVANSPLHF TGTGCCAGCAGGCGGACAGTTGCCAATTCACCCCTCCACTTT
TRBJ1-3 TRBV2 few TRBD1 CASSGQGAAGNTIYF TGTGCCAGCAGTGGCCAGGGGGCGGCTGGAAACACCATATATTTT
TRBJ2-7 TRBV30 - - CAWTEGGQEQYF TGTGCCTGGACGGAAGGGGGTCAGGAGCAGTACTTC
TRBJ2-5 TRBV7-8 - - CASSLSSETQYF TGTGCCAGCAGCTTATCGTCCGAGACCCAGTACTTC
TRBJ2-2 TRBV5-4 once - CASSSALGRELFF TGTGCCAGCAGCTCCGCACTAGGCAGGGAGCTGTTTTTT
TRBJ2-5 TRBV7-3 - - CASSLFSGETQYF TGTGCCAGCAGCTTATTTTCGGGAGAGACCCAGTACTTC
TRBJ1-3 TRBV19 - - CASSIVSGGSGNTIYF TGTGCCAGTAGTATCGTGTCGGGAGGATCTGGAAACACCATATATTTT
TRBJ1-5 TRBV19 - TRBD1 CASSKHRGWDQPQHF TGTGCCAGTAGTAAACACAGGGGATGGGATCAGCCCCAGCATTTT
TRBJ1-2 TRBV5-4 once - CASSPVGAPPNYGYTF TGTGCCAGCAGCCCCGTAGGGGCTCCTCCTAACTATGGCTACACCTTC
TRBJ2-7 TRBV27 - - CARTPAPPDEQYF TGTGCCAGGACCCCAGCGCCTCCCGACGAGCAGTACTTC
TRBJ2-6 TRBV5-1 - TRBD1 CASSPGQGHDSGANVLTF TGCGCCAGCAGCCCCGGACAGGGGCACGACTCTGGGGCCAACGTCCTGACTTTC